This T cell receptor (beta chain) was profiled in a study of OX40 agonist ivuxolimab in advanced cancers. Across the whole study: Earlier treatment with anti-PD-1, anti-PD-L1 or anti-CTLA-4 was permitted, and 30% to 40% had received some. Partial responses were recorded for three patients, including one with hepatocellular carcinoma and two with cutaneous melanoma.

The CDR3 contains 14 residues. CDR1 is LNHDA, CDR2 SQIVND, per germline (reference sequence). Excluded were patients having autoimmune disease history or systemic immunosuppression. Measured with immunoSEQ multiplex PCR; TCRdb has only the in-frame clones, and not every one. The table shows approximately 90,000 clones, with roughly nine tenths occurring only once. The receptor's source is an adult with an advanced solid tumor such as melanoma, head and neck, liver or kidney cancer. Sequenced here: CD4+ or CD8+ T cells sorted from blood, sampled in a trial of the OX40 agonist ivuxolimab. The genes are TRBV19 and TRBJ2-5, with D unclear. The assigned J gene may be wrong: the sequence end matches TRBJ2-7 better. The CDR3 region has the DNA TGTGCCAGTAGTTGGCGCCAATTCTCCTACGAGCAGTACTTC. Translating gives CASSWRQFSYEQYF.